This TCR beta chain was sequenced in a study of T cells in Graves' hyperthyroidism and ophthalmopathy. The study, taken as a whole, reports: In the blood, most expanded thyroid clonotypes above 0.001 appeared as well.

Ophthalmopathy patients showed a Clinical Activity Score of at least 3, NOSPECS grade of at least 4 and duration under 3 months. A patient was excluded if there was uncontrolled infection, other autoimmune disease, pregnancy or lactation. PBMCs came from about 10 ml fresh peripheral blood. This clonotype was seen repeatedly, ten times or more. The antigen remains undetermined. The CDR3 regions of TCR beta were amplified from RNA transcripts. The TCR CDR3 was amplified in a first-round RT-PCR using the HTBI primer set. TCRdb reprocessed the multiplex PCR reads with MiXCR, giving one entry per CDR3 protein. This table has 400,000 or so distinct CDR3 sequences, around 15% appearing once. The junction had 10 bases not matched to a gene; V was cut back by 3 bases and J by 5 bases. The CDR3 has 15 amino acids. Germline V gene lookup returns CDR1 DFQATT and CDR2 SNEGSKA (reference sequence).

Sequencing used blood. The gene calls are TRBV20-1 and TRBJ2-1, with 7 bases lining up with TRBD2. The source is a middle-aged man with Graves' ophthalmopathy. In DNA, the CDR3 is TGCAGTGCTAGGGGAGGGCCTCCGCTCCACAATGAGCAGTTCTTC. Translating gives CSARGGPPLHNEQFF.